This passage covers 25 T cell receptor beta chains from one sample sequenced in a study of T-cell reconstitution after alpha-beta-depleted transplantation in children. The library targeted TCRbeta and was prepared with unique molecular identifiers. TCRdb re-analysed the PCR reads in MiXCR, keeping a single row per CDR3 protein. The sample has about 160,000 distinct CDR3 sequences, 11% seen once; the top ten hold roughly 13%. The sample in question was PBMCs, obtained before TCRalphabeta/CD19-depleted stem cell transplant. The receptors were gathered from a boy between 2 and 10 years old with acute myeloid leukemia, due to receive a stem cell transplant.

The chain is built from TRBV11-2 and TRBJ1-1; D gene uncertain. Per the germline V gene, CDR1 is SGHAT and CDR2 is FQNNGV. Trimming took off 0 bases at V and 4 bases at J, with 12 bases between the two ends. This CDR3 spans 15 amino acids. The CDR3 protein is CASSLDVGMGTEAFF. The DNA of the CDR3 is TGTGCCAGCAGCTTAGATGTGGGTATGGGCACTGAAGCTTTCTTT.

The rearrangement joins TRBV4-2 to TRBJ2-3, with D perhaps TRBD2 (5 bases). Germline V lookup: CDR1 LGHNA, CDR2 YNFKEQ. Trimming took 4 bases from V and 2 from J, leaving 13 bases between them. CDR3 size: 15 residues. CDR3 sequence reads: CASSPLEGDTDTQYF. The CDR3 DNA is TGTGCCAGCAGCCCTTTAGAGGGTGACACAGATACGCAGTATTTT.

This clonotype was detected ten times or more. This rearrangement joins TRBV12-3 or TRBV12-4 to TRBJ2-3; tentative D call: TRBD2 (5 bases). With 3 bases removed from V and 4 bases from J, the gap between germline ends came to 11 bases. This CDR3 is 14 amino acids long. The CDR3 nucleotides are TGTGCCAGCAGTTTTTCAAGGGAGTCAGATACGCAGTATTTT. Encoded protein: CASSFSRESDTQYF.

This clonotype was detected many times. The CDR3 DNA sequence: TGTGCCAGCAGCCACCTGGTGGGAGAGGACGAGCAGTACTTC. Its translation: CASSHLVGEDEQYF. The rearrangement joins TRBV3-1 to TRBJ2-7; D is possibly TRBD2 (5 bases). The V gene's germline CDR1 is LGHDT and CDR2 YNNKEL (reference sequence). The V end lost 3 bases, the J end lost 5 bases, and 14 bases lay between the germline ends. This CDR3 is built from 14 residues.

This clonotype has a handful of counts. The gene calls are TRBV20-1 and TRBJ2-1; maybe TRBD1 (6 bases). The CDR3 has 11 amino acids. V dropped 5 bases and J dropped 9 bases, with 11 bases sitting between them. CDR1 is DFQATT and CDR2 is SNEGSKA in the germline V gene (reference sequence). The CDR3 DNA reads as TGCAGTGCTCCCCTCAGGGGTGAGCAGTTCTTC. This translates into CSAPLRGEQFF.

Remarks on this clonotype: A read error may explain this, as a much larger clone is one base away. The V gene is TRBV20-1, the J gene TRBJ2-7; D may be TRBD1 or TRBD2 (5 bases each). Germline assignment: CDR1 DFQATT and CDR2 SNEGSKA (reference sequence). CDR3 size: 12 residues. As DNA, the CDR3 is TGCAGTGCCCCCTACCGGGGCTACGAGCATTACTTC. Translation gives CSAPYRGYEHYF.

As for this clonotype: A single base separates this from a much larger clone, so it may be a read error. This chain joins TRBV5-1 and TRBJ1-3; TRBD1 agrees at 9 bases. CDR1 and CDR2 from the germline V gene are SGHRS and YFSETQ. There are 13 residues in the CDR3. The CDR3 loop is CASSGGQGNTISF. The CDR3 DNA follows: TGCGCCAGCAGCGGGGGACAGGGAAACACCATATCTTTT.

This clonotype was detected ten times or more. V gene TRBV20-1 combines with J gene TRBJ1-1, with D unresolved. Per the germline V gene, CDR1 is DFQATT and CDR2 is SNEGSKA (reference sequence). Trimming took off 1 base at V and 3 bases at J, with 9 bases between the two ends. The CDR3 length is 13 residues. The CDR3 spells CSARGQADTEAFF. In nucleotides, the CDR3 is TGCAGTGCTAGAGGGCAGGCCGACACTGAAGCTTTCTTT.

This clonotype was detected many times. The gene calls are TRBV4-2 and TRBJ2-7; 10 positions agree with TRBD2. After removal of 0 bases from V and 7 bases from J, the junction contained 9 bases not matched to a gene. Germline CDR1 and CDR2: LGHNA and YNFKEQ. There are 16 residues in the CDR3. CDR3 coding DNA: TGTGCCAGCAGCCAAGAAGCGGCTAGCGGGAGTAATGAGCAGTACTTC. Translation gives CASSQEAASGSNEQYF.

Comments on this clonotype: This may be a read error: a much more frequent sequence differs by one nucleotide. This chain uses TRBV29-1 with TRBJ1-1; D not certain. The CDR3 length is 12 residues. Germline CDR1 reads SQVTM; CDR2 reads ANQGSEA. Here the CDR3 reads CSIPLGSTGAFF. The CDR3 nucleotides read TGCAGCATCCCCCTTGGCAGCACTGGAGCTTTCTTT.

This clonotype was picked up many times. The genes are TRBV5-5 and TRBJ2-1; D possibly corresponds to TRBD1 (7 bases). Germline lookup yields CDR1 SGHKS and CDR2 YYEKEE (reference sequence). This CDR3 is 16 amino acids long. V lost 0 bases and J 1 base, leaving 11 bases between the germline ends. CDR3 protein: CASSLDQGGSYNEQFF. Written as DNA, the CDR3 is TGTGCCAGCAGCTTGGATCAGGGGGGTTCCTACAATGAGCAGTTCTTC.

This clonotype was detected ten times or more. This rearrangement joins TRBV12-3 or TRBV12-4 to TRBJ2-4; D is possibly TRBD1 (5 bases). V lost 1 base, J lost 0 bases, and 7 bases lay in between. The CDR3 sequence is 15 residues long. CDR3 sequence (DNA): TGTGCCAGCAGTTTAGGAACAGGAGCCAAAAACATTCAGTACTTC. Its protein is CASSLGTGAKNIQYF.

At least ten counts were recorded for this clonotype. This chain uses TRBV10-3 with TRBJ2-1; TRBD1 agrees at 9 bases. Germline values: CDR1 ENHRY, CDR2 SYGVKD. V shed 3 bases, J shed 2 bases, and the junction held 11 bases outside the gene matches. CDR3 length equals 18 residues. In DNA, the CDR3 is TGTGCCATCAGTGACGACAGGGGGGGCGGGGGCGCCTACAATGAGCAGTTCTTC. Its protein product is CAISDDRGGGGAYNEQFF.

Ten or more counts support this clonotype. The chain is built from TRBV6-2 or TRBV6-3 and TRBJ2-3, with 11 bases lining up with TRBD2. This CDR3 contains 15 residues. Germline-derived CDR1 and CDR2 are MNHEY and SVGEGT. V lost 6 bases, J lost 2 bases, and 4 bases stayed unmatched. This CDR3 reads CASRRLAGFTDTQYF. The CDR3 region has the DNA TGTGCCAGCAGGCGACTAGCGGGGTTCACAGATACGCAGTATTTT.

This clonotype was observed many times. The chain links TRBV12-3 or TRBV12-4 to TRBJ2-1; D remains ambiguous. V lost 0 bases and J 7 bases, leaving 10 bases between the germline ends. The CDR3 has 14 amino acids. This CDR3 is CASSLALMGNEQFF. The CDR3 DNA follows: TGTGCCAGCAGTTTAGCGCTAATGGGGAATGAGCAGTTCTTC.

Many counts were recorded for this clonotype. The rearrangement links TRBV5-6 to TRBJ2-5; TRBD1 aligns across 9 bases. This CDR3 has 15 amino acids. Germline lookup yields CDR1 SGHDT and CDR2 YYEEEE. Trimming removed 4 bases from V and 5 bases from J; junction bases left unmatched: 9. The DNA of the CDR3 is TGTGCCAGCAGCCTCCCCCGGACAGGGGCGGAGACCCAGTACTTC. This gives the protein CASSLPRTGAETQYF.

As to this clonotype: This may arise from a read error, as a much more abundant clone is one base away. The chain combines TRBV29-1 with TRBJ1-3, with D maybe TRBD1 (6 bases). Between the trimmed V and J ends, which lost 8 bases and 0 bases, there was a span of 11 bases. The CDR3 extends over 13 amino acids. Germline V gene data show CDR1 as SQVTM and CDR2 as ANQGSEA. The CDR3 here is CSLTGSSGNTIYF. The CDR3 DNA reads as TGCAGCCTTACAGGGAGCTCTGGAAACACCATATATTTT.

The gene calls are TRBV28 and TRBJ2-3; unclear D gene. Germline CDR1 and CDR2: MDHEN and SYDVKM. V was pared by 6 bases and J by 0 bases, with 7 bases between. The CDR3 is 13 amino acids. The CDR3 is CASRRASTDTQYF. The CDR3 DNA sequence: TGTGCCAGCAGACGAGCAAGCACAGATACGCAGTATTTT.

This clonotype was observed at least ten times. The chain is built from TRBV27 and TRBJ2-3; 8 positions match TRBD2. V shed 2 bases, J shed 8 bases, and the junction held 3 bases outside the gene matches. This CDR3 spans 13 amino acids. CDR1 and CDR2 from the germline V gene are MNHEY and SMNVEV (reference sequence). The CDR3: CASSLAGGGTQYF. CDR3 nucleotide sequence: TGTGCCAGCAGTTTAGCCGGGGGGGGTACGCAGTATTTT.

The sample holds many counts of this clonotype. The CDR3 is CASSSGTSGVREQYF. In DNA form, the CDR3 reads TGTGCCAGCAGTAGCGGGACTAGCGGGGTCCGCGAGCAGTACTTC. The chain joins TRBV28 to TRBJ2-7, with 13 bases fitting TRBD2. This CDR3 has 15 amino acids. V gave up 5 bases and J gave up 6 bases; unmatched junction bases: 7. Looked up from germline, CDR1 is MDHEN and CDR2 is SYDVKM.

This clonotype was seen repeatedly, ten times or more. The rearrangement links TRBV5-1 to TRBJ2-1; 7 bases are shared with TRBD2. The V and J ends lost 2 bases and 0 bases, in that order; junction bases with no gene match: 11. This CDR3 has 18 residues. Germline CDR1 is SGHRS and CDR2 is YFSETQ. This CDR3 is CASSFKGASGYSYNEQFF. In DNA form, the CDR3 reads TGCGCCAGCAGCTTTAAAGGGGCTAGCGGCTACTCCTACAATGAGCAGTTCTTC.

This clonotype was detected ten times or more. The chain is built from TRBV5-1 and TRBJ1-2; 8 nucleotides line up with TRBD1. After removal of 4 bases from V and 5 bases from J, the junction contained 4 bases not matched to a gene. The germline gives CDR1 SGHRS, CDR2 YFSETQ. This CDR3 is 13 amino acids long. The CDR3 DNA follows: TGCGCCAGCAGCCCACGGACAGGGTATGGCTACACCTTC. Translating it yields CASSPRTGYGYTF.

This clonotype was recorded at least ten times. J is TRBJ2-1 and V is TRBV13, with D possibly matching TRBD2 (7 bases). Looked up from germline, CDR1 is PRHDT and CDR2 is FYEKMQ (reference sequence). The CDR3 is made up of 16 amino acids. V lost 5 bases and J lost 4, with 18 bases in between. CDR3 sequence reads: CASSDGGGSRYNEQFF. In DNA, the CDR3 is TGTGCCAGCAGCGACGGGGGCGGGAGCCGGTACAATGAGCAGTTCTTC.

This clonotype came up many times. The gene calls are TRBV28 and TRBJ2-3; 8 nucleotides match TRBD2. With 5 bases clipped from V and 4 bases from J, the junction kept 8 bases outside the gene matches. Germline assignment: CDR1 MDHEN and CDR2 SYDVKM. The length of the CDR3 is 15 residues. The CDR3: CASSMEREPADTQYF. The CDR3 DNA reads TGTGCCAGCAGTATGGAGCGGGAGCCCGCAGATACGCAGTATTTT.

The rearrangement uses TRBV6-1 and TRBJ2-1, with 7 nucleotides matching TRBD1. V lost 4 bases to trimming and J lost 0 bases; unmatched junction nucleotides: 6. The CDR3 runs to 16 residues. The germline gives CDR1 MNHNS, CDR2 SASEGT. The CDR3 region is CASSAGQSRSYNEQFF. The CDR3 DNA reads TGTGCCAGCAGTGCGGGACAGTCCCGCTCCTACAATGAGCAGTTCTTC.